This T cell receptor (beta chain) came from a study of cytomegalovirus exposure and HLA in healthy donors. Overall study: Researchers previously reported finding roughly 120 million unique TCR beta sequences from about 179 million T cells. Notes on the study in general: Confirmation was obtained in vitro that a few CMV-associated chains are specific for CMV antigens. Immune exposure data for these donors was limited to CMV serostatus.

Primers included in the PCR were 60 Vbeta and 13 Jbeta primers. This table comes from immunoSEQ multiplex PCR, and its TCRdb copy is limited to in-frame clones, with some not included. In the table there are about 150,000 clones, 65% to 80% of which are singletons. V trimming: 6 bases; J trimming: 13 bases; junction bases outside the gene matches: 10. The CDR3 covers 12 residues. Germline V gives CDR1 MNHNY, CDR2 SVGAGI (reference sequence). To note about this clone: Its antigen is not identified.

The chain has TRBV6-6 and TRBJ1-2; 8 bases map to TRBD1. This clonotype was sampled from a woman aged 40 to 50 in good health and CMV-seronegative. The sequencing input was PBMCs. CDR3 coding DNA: TGTGCCAGCAGGCAAGGACAGGGCTCCCCCACCTTC. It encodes CASRQGQGSPTF.